These 13 T cell receptor beta chains were all obtained from the same sample, sequenced in a study of T cell responses to AZD1222 COVID-19 vaccine. The data were produced by immunoSEQ multiplex PCR, yet TCRdb's version contains in-frame clones alone and is incomplete. The sample shows 210,000 or so clones, 94% of them seen only once. The specimen was peripheral blood, collected 28 days after the second dose of the MenACWY control vaccine. Every receptor here comes from an adult who received the MenACWY meningococcal vaccine as a control.

The chain couples TRBV19 to TRBJ2-7; D is perhaps TRBD1 or TRBD2 (5 bases each). The CDR3 runs to 14 residues. Trimming left V 2 bases short and J 7 bases short, with 15 bases between. Per germline, CDR1 LNHDA and CDR2 SQIVND (reference sequence). The CDR3 DNA reads TGTGCCAGTAGTATACAACGGGACGTGGGGGAGCAGTACTTC. Translation gives CASSIQRDVGEQYF.

The J gene is TRBJ2-3, the V gene TRBV7-9, with TRBD2 matching 8 bases. The CDR3 is 16 residues long. Trimming cost V 5 bases and J 4 bases; bases outside gene matches: 11. Germline V lookup: CDR1 SEHNR, CDR2 FQNEAQ (reference sequence). The CDR3 sequence is CASSPLTAGEADTQYF. CDR3 nucleotides: TGTGCCAGCAGCCCCCTTACAGCGGGGGAAGCAGATACGCAGTATTTT.

The rearrangement links TRBV7-2 to TRBJ1-6; D possibly corresponds to TRBD1 (6 bases). Germline V gene sequence: CDR1 SGHTA, CDR2 FQGNSA. Between the trimmed V and J ends, which lost 5 bases and 10 bases, there was a span of 21 bases. The CDR3 extends over 16 amino acids. The CDR3 region has the DNA TGTGCCAGCAGCCAATACGACAGGTCTGAAATCTCACCCCTCCACTTT. Its protein product is CASSQYDRSEISPLHF.

CDR3 protein: CASSLWDGPYEQYF. For the CDR3, the DNA is TGTGCCAGCAGCTTGTGGGACGGTCCCTACGAGCAGTACTTC. This chain links TRBV7-2 with TRBJ2-7; D may match TRBD1 or TRBD2 (5 bases each). The CDR3 is 14 residues long. V shed 3 bases and J shed 2 bases, with 11 bases lying between them. Germline loops: CDR1 SGHTA, CDR2 FQGNSA. The complete variable domain, with remaining parts taken from reference TRBV7-2 and TRBJ2-7, reads GAGVSQSPSNKVTEKGKDVELRCDPISGHTALYWYRQSLGQGLEFLIYFQGNSAPDKSGLPSDRFSAERTGGSVSTLTIQRTQQEDSAVYLCASSLWDGPYEQYFGPGTRLTVT.

The rearrangement joins TRBV5-1 to TRBJ1-1; D remains unclear. V was clipped by 6 bases and J by 5 bases, with 17 bases between them. Germline CDR1 and CDR2: SGHRS and YFSETQ. There are 14 residues in the CDR3. The CDR3 loop reads CASTSSRGGTEAFF. The CDR3 bases are TGCGCCAGCACCTCATCTCGGGGAGGAACTGAAGCTTTCTTT.

The chain has TRBV2 and TRBJ1-3; 7 bases are a match to TRBD1. Unmatched junction bases numbered 10, after V lost 7 bases and J lost 4 bases. The germline V gene has CDR1 SNHLY and CDR2 FYNNEI. The CDR3 runs to 15 residues. CDR3 loop: CASKGQTGSGNTIYF. As DNA, the CDR3 is TGTGCCAGCAAGGGGCAGACAGGGTCCGGAAACACCATATATTTT.

The chain employs TRBV7-2 and TRBJ2-7; the D gene is possibly TRBD1 (7 bases). Looked up from germline, CDR1 is SGHTA and CDR2 is FQGNSA. The CDR3 runs 15 residues. Trimming removed 1 base from V and 10 bases from J, with 20 bases in between. The CDR3 bases are TGTGCCAGCAGCTTAGGCGGGACAGCTCTTCGTCATCAGTACTTC. Translation gives CASSLGGTALRHQYF.

The chain couples TRBV5-1 to TRBJ2-3, with 15 bases aligning to TRBD2. Germline assignment: CDR1 SGHRS and CDR2 YFSETQ. The CDR3 sequence is 23 residues long. V trimming: 1 base; J trimming: 0 bases; junction bases outside the gene matches: 18. As DNA, the CDR3 is TGCGCCAGCAGCTTGTGGCCCTCGGGGCCGGGACTAGCGGGAGGACGTAGCACAGATACGCAGTATTTT. Encoded protein: CASSLWPSGPGLAGGRSTDTQYF.

The CDR3 sequence: CASSDRRGTSGTGELFF. Written as DNA, the CDR3 is TGTGCCAGCAGTGACCGTAGGGGGACTAGCGGGACCGGGGAGCTGTTTTTT. The V and J genes are TRBV25-1 and TRBJ2-2, with 12 bases matching TRBD2. With V trimmed by 3 bases and J by 5 bases, 7 bases remained unmatched. This CDR3 spans 17 amino acids. Germline CDR1 MGHDK, CDR2 SYGVNS.

This rearrangement joins TRBV7-8 to TRBJ2-6; D ambiguous. CDR1 and CDR2 (germline): SGHVS, FQNEAQ. V lost 5 bases, J lost 0 bases, and 8 bases lay in between. This CDR3 region has 15 residues. In nucleotides, the CDR3 is TGTGCCAGCAGCGCGCAGAGCTCTGGGGCCAACGTCCTGACTTTC. Translating it yields CASSAQSSGANVLTF.

V and J are TRBV3-1 (or the pseudogene TRBV3-2) and TRBJ2-7; 8 bases are a match to TRBD1. CDR1 and CDR2 (germline): LGHDT, YNNKEL (reference sequence). The CDR3 is 16 residues long. V lost 1 base, J lost 6 bases, and 11 bases stayed unmatched. CDR3 in amino acids: CASSQARTGRGSEQYF. Written as DNA, the CDR3 is TGTGCCAGCAGCCAAGCAAGGACAGGGAGAGGATCCGAGCAGTACTTC.

This clone was found once. The chain has TRBV7-9 and TRBJ2-7, with D tentatively TRBD1 or TRBD2 (5 bases each). The length of the CDR3 is 17 residues. Trimming took 5 bases from V and 1 from J, leaving 21 bases between them. The V gene's germline CDR1 is SEHNR and CDR2 FQNEAQ (reference sequence). As DNA, the CDR3 is TGTGCCAGCAGCCTCGGTAGCGACAGTCGGACTTCCTACGAGCAGTACTTC. This encodes CASSLGSDSRTSYEQYF. Using reference TRBV7-9 and TRBJ2-7 for the parts outside the CDR3, the full variable domain is DTGVSQNPRHKITKRGQNVTFRCDPISEHNRLYWYRQTLGQGPEFLTYFQNEAQLEKSRLLSDRFSAERPKGSFSTLEIQRTEQGDSAMYLCASSLGSDSRTSYEQYFGPGTRLTVT.

The chain links TRBV28 to TRBJ1-5, with a weak D call TRBD1 (5 bases). The CDR3 is 16 residues long. Germline-derived CDR1 and CDR2 are MDHEN and SYDVKM. V shed 4 bases and J shed 2 bases, with 15 bases lying between them. CDR3 DNA: TGTGCCAGCAGTTCCCTACCGAGCAGGGGCAATCAGCCCCAGCATTTT. It yields the protein CASSSLPSRGNQPQHF.